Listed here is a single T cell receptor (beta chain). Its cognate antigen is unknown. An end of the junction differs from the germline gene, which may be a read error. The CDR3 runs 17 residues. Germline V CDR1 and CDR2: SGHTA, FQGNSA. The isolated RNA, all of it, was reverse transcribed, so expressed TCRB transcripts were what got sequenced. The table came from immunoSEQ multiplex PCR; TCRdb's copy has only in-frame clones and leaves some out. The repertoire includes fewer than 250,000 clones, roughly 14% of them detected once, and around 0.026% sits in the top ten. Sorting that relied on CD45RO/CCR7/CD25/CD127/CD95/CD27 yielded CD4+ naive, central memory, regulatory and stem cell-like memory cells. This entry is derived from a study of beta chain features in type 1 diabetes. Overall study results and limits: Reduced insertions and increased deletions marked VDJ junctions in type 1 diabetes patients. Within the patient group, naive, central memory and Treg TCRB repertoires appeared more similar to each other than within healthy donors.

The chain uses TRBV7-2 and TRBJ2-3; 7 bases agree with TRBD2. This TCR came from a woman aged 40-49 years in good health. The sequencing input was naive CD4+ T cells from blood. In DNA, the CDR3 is TGTGCCAGCACCTTACGGTGGGGGGGGGAGGTGGCAGATACGCAGTATTTT. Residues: CASTLRWGGEVADTQYF.